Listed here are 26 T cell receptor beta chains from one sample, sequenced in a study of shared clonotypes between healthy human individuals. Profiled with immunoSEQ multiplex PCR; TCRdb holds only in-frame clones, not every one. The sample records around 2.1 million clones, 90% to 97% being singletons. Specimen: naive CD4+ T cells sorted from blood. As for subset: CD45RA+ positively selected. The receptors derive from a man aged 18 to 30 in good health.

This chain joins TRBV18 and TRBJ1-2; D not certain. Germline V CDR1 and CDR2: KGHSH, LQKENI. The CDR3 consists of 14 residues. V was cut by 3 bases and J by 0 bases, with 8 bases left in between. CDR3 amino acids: CASSPAPANYGYTF. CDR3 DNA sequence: TGTGCCAGCTCACCGGCGCCAGCTAACTATGGCTACACCTTC.

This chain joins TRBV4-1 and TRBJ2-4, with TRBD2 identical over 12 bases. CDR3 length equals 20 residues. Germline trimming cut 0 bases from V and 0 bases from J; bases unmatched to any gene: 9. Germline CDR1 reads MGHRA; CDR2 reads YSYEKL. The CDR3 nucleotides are TGCGCCAGCAGCCAAGATGGCGCTAGCGGGGGGGAGATAGCCAAAAACATTCAGTACTTC. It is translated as CASSQDGASGGEIAKNIQYF.

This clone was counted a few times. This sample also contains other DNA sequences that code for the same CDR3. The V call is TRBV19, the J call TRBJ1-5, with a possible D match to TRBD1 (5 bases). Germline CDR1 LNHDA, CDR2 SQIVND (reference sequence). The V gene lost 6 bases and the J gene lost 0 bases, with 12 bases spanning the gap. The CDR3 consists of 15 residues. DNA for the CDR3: TGTGCCAGTAGCACGGGGGGTTCTAGCAATCAGCCCCAGCATTTT. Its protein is CASSTGGSSNQPQHF.

The CDR3 DNA sequence: TGTGCCAGCAGCTTAGGGCCGACTAATGAAAAACTGTTTTTT. Translating it yields CASSLGPTNEKLFF. The chain is built from TRBV7-2 and TRBJ1-4, with no clear D. Germline CDR1 reads SGHTA; CDR2 reads FQGNSA. With 1 base removed from V and 2 bases from J, the gap between germline ends came to 5 bases. The CDR3 covers 14 residues.

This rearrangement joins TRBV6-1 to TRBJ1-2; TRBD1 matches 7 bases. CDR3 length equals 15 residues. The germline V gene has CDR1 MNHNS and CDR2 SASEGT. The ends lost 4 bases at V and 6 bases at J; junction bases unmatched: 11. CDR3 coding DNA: TGTGCCAGCAGTGCTCCGGGACAGAAACTGGATGGCTACACCTTC. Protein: CASSAPGQKLDGYTF.

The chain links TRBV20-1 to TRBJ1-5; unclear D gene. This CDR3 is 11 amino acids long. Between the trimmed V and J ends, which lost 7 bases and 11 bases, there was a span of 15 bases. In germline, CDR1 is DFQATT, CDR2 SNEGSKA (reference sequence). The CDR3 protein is CSVHMGGTQHF. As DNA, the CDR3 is TGCAGTGTACATATGGGCGGGACCCAGCATTTT.

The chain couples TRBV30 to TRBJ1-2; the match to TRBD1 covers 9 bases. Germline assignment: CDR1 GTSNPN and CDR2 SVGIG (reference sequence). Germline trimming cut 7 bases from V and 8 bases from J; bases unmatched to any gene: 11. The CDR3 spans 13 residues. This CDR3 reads CAYQSGTGMGYTF. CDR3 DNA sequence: TGTGCCTATCAATCTGGGACAGGGATGGGCTACACCTTC.

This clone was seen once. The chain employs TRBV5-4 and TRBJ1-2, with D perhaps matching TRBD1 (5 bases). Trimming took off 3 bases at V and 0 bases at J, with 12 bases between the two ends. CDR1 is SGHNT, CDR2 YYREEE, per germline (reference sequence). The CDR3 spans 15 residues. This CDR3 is CASSSVGTTNYGYTF. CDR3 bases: TGTGCCAGCAGCTCGGTGGGGACGACTAACTATGGCTACACCTTC.

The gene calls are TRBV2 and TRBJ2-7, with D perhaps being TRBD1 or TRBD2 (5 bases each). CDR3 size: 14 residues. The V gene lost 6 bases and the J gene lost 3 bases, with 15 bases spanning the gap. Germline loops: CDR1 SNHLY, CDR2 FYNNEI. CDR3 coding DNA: TGTGCCAGCAGGTCCCGGACGGGGCTCTACGAGCAGTACTTC. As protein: CASRSRTGLYEQYF.

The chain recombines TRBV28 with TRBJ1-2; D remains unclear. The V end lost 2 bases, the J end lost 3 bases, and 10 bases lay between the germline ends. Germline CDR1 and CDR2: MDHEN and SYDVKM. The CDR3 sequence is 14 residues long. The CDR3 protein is CASSLIQTYYGYTF. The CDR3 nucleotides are TGTGCCAGCAGTTTAATACAGACATACTATGGCTACACCTTC.

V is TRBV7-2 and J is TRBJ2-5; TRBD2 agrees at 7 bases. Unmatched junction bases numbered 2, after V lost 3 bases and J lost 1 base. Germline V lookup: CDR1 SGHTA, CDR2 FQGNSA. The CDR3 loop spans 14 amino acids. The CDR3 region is CASSFQRGQETQYF. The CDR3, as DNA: TGTGCCAGCAGCTTCCAGCGGGGCCAAGAGACCCAGTACTTC.

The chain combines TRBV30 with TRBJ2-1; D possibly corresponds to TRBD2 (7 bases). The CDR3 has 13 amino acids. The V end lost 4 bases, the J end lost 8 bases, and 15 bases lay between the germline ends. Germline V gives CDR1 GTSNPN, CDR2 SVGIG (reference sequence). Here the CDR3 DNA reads TGTGCCTGGAATAGGGGGGGGCTCTATGAGCAGTTCTTC. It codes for CAWNRGGLYEQFF. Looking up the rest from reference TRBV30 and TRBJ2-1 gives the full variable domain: SQTIHQWPATLVQPVGSPLSLECTVEGTSNPNLYWYRQAAGRGLQLLFYSVGIGQISSEVPQNLSASRPQDRQFILSSKKLLLSDSGFYLCAWNRGGLYEQFFGPGTRLTVL.

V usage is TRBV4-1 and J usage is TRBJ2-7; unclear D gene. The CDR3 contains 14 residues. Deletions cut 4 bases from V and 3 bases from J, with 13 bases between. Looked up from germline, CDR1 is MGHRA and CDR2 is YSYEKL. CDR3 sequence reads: CASSLRAPDYEQYF. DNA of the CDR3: TGCGCCAGCAGCCTAAGGGCCCCTGACTACGAGCAGTACTTC.

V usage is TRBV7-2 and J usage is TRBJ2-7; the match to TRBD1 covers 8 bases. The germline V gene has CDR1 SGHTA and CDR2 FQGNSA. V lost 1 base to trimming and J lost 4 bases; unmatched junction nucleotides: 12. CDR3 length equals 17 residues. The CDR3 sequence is CASSLGSLGTGAYEQYF. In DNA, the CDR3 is TGTGCCAGCAGCTTAGGGTCCCTCGGGACAGGTGCTTACGAGCAGTACTTC.

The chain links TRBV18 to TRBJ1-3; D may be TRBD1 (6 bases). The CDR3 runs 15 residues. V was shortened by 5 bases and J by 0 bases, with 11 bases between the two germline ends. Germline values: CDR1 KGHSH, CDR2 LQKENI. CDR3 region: CASSTLQGSGNTIYF. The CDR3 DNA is TGTGCCAGCTCAACCTTACAGGGCTCTGGAAACACCATATATTTT.

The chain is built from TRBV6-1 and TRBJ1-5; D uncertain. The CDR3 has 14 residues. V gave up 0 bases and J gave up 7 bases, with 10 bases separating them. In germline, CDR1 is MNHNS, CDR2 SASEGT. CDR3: CASSEARGGQPQHF. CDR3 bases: TGTGCCAGCAGTGAAGCGCGGGGAGGCCAGCCCCAGCATTTT.

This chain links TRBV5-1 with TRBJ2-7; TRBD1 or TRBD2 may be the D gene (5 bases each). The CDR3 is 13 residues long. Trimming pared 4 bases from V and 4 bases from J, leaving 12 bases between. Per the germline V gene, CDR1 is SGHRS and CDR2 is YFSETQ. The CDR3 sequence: CASSGTGLYEQYF. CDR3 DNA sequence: TGCGCCAGCAGCGGCACGGGGCTTTACGAGCAGTACTTC.

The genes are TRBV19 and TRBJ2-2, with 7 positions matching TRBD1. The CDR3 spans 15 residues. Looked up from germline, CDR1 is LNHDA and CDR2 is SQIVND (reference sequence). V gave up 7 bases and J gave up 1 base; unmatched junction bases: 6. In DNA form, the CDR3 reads TGTGCCAGTACCCCCAGGGACAGGAACACCGGGGAGCTGTTTTTT. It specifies CASTPRDRNTGELFF.

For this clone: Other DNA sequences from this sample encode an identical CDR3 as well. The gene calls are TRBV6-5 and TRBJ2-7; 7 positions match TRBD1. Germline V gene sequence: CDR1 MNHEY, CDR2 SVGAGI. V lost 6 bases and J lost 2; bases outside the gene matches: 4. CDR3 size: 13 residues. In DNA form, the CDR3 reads TGTGCCAGCAGACGGACAGGACCCTACGAGCAGTACTTC. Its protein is CASRRTGPYEQYF.

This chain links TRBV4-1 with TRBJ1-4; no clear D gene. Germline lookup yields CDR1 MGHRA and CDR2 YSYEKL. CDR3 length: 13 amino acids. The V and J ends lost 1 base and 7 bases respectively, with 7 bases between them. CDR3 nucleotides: TGCGCCAGCAGCCAAGTGGATCTTGAAAAACTGTTTTTT. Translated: CASSQVDLEKLFF.

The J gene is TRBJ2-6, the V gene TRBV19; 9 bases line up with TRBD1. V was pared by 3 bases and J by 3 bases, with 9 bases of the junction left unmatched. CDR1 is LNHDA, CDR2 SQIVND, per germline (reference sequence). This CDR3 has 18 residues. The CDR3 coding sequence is TGTGCCAGTAGTATCGGGACAGGGAGGAGAAGTGGGGCCAACGTCCTGACTTTC. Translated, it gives CASSIGTGRRSGANVLTF. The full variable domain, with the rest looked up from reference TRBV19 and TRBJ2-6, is DGGITQSPKYLFRKEGQNVTLSCEQNLNHDAMYWYRQDPGQGLRLIYYSQIVNDFQKGDIAEGYSVSREKKESFPLTVTSAQKNPTAFYLCASSIGTGRRSGANVLTFGAGSRLTVL.

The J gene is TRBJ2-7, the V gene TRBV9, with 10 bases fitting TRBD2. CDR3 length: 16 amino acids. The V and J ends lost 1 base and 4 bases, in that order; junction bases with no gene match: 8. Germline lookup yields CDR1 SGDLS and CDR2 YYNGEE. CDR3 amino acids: CASSVFELAGTYEQYF. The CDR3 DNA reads TGTGCCAGCAGCGTATTCGAACTAGCGGGAACTTACGAGCAGTACTTC. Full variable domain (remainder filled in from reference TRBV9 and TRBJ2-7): DSGVTQTPKHLITATGQRVTLRCSPRSGDLSVYWYQQSLDQGLQFLIQYYNGEERAKGNILERFSAQQFPDLHSELNLSSLELGDSALYFCASSVFELAGTYEQYFGPGTRLTVT.

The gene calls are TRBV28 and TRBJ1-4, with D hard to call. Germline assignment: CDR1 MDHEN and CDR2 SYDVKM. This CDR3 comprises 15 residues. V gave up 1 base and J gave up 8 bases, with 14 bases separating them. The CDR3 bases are TGTGCCAGCAGTTTATTACAAGGGTTCGACGAAAAACTGTTTTTT. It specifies CASSLLQGFDEKLFF.

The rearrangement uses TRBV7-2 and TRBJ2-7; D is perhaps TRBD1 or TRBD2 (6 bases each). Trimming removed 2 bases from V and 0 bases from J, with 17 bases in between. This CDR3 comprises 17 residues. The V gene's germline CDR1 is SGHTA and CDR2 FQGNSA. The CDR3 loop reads CASSLLRGPGDSYEQYF. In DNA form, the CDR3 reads TGTGCCAGCAGCTTACTACGGGGGCCAGGCGACTCCTACGAGCAGTACTTC.

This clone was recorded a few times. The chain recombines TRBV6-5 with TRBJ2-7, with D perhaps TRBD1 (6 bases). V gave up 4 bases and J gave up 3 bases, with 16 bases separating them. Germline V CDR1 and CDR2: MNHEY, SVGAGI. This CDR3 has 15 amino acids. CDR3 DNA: TGTGCCAGCAGTTCAGGGGAAAACAGGGACTACGAGCAGTACTTC. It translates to CASSSGENRDYEQYF.

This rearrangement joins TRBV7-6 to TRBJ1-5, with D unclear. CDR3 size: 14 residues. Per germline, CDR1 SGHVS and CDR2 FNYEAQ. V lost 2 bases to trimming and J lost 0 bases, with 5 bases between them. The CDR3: CASSLQVSNQPQHF. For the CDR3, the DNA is TGTGCCAGCAGCTTACAGGTTAGCAATCAGCCCCAGCATTTT.